One sample yielded the 26 T cell receptor beta chains listed below, sequenced in a study of graft-versus-host responses after intestinal transplantation. Clones were sequenced by immunoSEQ multiplex PCR, and TCRdb holds only the in-frame ones, with some missing. In the table there are 85,000 to 130,000 clones, about 90% of which are singletons. These receptors lack a known antigen. This sample comprised unstimulated CD4+ T cells sorted from spleen or lymph node cells, obtained before intestinal transplant. These receptors came from a human donor who received an intestinal transplant.

This clone was detected once. The chain recombines TRBV18 with TRBJ1-5; 10 bases match TRBD1. CDR1 is KGHSH and CDR2 is LQKENI in the germline V gene. The CDR3 has 13 amino acids. The V segment lost 4 bases and the J segment 7 bases; nucleotides outside the gene matches: 1. The chain's CDR3 is CASSRTGGQPQHF. CDR3 coding DNA: TGTGCCAGCTCACGGACAGGGGGACAGCCCCAGCATTTT.

V and J are TRBV21-1 and TRBJ2-7; TRBD1, the table's D call, was not compared with the DNA. TRBV21-1 is marked as a pseudogene. The CDR3 is 15 amino acids. As DNA, the CDR3 is TGTGCCAGCAACATTATGATAAAGTTTCCCTACGAGCAGTACTTC. It codes for CASNIMIKFPYEQYF.

This clone is labeled as medium-sized. The V call is TRBV6-5, the J call TRBJ1-4; D remains ambiguous. The germline V and J ends were trimmed by 2 bases and 0 bases, with 4 bases remaining between them. The CDR3 totals 14 residues. CDR1 MNHEY and CDR2 SVGAGI come from the germline V gene. Here the CDR3 reads CASSYGTTNEKLFF. The CDR3 DNA sequence: TGTGCCAGCAGTTACGGCACAACTAATGAAAAACTGTTTTTT.

On this clone itself: Other nucleotide sequences in the sample specify the same CDR3. CDR3: CASSLSRNTEAFF. CDR3 DNA: TGTGCCAGCAGCTTGTCCCGGAACACTGAAGCTTTCTTT. The V call is TRBV7-3, the J call TRBJ1-1; no clear D gene. This CDR3 spans 13 amino acids. Germline V lookup: CDR1 SGHTA, CDR2 FQGTGA. The V end lost 3 bases, the J end lost 1 base, and 6 bases lay between the germline ends.

This clone occurred once. V is TRBV7-9 and J is TRBJ1-3; no definite D call. The CDR3 is made up of 10 amino acids. Trimming cost V 7 bases and J 4 bases, with 2 bases left between them. Germline loops: CDR1 SEHNR, CDR2 FQNEAQ (reference sequence). CDR3 coding DNA: TGTGCCAGCAACGGAAACACCATATATTTT. It encodes CASNGNTIYF.

The chain couples TRBV6-5 to TRBJ1-3; D is perhaps TRBD1 (5 bases). Trimming stripped 3 bases from V and 2 bases from J, with 11 bases between. The CDR3 is 15 residues long. Per the germline V gene, CDR1 is MNHEY and CDR2 is SVGAGI. CDR3 bases: TGTGCCAGCAGTTATCAGGGAATAGCTGGAAACACCATATATTTT. This codes for CASSYQGIAGNTIYF.

This clone was seen only once. This chain uses TRBV6-5 with TRBJ2-2; TRBD1 or TRBD2 may be the D gene (6 bases each). The germline V gene encodes CDR1 MNHEY and CDR2 SVGAGI. Trimming left V 0 bases short and J 4 bases short, with 12 bases between. The CDR3 covers 16 residues. The CDR3: CASSYSGGIGTGELFF. CDR3 DNA sequence: TGTGCCAGCAGTTACTCGGGGGGCATTGGCACCGGGGAGCTGTTTTTT.

Here the CDR3 reads CASSLIAGTDTQYF. Here the CDR3 DNA reads TGTGCCAGCAGTTTGATAGCGGGGACAGATACGCAGTATTTT. This rearrangement joins TRBV27 to TRBJ2-3, with TRBD2 identical over 8 bases. This CDR3 region has 14 residues. The V gene end was trimmed by 3 bases and the J gene end by 3 bases; junction bases not matched to a gene: 2. Germline V lookup: CDR1 MNHEY, CDR2 SMNVEV (reference sequence).

The chain links TRBV7-3 to TRBJ1-2; 7 bases line up with TRBD1. The germline CDR1 and CDR2 sequences are SGHTA and FQGTGA. The CDR3 has 15 amino acids. V gave up 2 bases and J gave up 2 bases; unmatched junction bases: 5. CDR3 sequence: CASSLYPTGNYGYTF. The DNA of the CDR3 is TGTGCCAGCAGCTTATACCCGACAGGGAACTATGGCTACACCTTC.

The sample holds one count of this clone. The rearrangement uses TRBV5-1 and TRBJ2-5, with 11 bases aligning to TRBD2. Unmatched junction bases numbered 3, after V lost 3 bases and J lost 5 bases. Germline V gene lookup returns CDR1 SGHRS and CDR2 YFSETQ. The CDR3 has 14 amino acids. DNA for the CDR3: TGCGCCAGCAGCTCGACTAGCGGGGAGGAGACCCAGTACTTC. Protein sequence: CASSSTSGEETQYF.

This sequence joins TRBV7-6 and TRBJ2-7; a weak D match, TRBD2 (6 bases). In germline, CDR1 is SGHVS, CDR2 FNYEAQ. The CDR3 extends over 13 amino acids. V lost 5 bases and J lost 5, with 13 bases in between. CDR3 DNA sequence: TGTGCCAGCAGCCCCACCGGGGGTGACGAGCAGTACTTC. Protein sequence: CASSPTGGDEQYF.

The V gene is TRBV5-1, the J gene TRBJ2-2; no clear D gene. Germline V gene sequence: CDR1 SGHRS, CDR2 YFSETQ. The CDR3 has 15 amino acids. V shed 1 base and J shed 5 bases, with 12 bases lying between them. The CDR3 nucleotides read TGCGCCAGCAGCTTGTTGTCAGGCCCAACCGGGGAGCTGTTTTTT. Translation: CASSLLSGPTGELFF. Full variable domain (outside the CDR3, taken from reference TRBV5-1 and TRBJ2-2): KAGVTQTPRYLIKTRGQQVTLSCSPISGHRSVSWYQQTPGQGLQFLFEYFSETQRNKGNFPGRFSGRQFSNSRSEMNVSTLELGDSALYLCASSLLSGPTGELFFGEGSRLTVL.

This clone was recorded a few times. V is TRBV6-1 and J is TRBJ1-6; possibly TRBD1 for D (6 bases). The ends were cut back, 8 bases at V and 2 bases at J, with 10 bases in the middle. Germline CDR1 reads MNHNS; CDR2 reads SASEGT. The CDR3 runs to 14 residues. CDR3: CASSQGTYNSPLHF. The CDR3 DNA sequence: TGTGCCAGCTCCCAGGGGACCTATAATTCACCCCTCCACTTT.

This chain uses TRBV19 with TRBJ2-1, with a possible D match to TRBD1 (6 bases). The V gene's germline CDR1 is LNHDA and CDR2 SQIVND (reference sequence). The V gene lost 5 bases and the J gene lost 13 bases, with 24 bases spanning the gap. The CDR3 length is 15 residues. DNA for the CDR3: TGTGCCAGTAGTTCCCTACTCCCGGGACAAACCCCCCAGTTCTTC. Amino acid sequence: CASSSLLPGQTPQFF. Filled out from reference TRBV19 and TRBJ2-1, the complete variable domain reads DGGITQSPKYLFRKEGQNVTLSCEQNLNHDAMYWYRQDPGQGLRLIYYSQIVNDFQKGDIAEGYSVSREKKESFPLTVTSAQKNPTAFYLCASSSLLPGQTPQFFGPGTRLTVL.

This clone was picked up a small number of times. The V and J genes are TRBV6-1 and TRBJ1-1; D is unresolved. V gave up 6 bases and J gave up 3 bases, with 8 bases separating them. Germline CDR1 and CDR2: MNHNS and SASEGT. The CDR3 extends over 12 amino acids. CDR3 protein: CASSDLDTEAFF. The CDR3 DNA reads as TGTGCCAGCAGCGACTTGGACACTGAAGCTTTCTTT.

The chain recombines TRBV2 with TRBJ1-1; D is possibly TRBD1 (6 bases). CDR1 SNHLY and CDR2 FYNNEI come from the germline V gene. The CDR3 sequence is 14 residues long. V was pared by 2 bases and J by 5 bases, with 12 bases between. As DNA, the CDR3 is TGTGCCAGCAGTGAACAGGGGACCGGGACTGAAGCTTTCTTT. This sequence encodes CASSEQGTGTEAFF.

The gene calls are TRBV5-6 and TRBJ2-2; D gene uncertain. The length of the CDR3 is 16 residues. Deletions cut 0 bases from V and 0 bases from J, with 9 bases between. The germline gives CDR1 SGHDT, CDR2 YYEEEE. CDR3 protein: CASSLGGRPNTGELFF. As DNA, the CDR3 is TGTGCCAGCAGCTTGGGCGGCAGGCCGAACACCGGGGAGCTGTTTTTT.

The rearrangement uses TRBV5-1 and TRBJ1-2; maybe TRBD1 (6 bases). Germline V lookup: CDR1 SGHRS, CDR2 YFSETQ. Deletions cut 6 bases from V and 1 base from J, with 10 bases between. This CDR3 region has 13 residues. CDR3 bases: TGCGCCAGCAATGGAGGGGGTAACTATGGCTACACCTTC. Encoded protein: CASNGGGNYGYTF.

This clone was picked up one time. This chain links TRBV18 with TRBJ1-6; the D gene is possibly TRBD1 (6 bases). Looked up from germline, CDR1 is KGHSH and CDR2 is LQKENI. The CDR3 has 15 residues. V lost 2 bases, J lost 6 bases, and 11 bases lay in between. As DNA, the CDR3 is TGTGCCAGCTCACCAAGCGCCAGGGGTAATTCACCCCTCCACTTT. Encoded protein: CASSPSARGNSPLHF.

This clone has only one observation. The DNA for the CDR3 is TGCGCCAGCAGCCTCGGGACAGGGAGCAACTATGGCTACACCTTC. This encodes CASSLGTGSNYGYTF. J is TRBJ1-2 and V is TRBV5-1; 9 bases are a match to TRBD1. The CDR3 has 15 amino acids. The ends lost 4 bases at V and 2 bases at J; junction bases unmatched: 6. Germline assignment: CDR1 SGHRS and CDR2 YFSETQ.

The chain carries TRBV6-4 and TRBJ1-1; D uncertain. With 3 bases removed from V and 0 bases from J, the gap between germline ends came to 5 bases. CDR1 is MRHNA, CDR2 SNTAGT, per germline. The CDR3 runs to 13 residues. The CDR3 coding sequence is TGTGCCAGCAGTGAGGCGTTGAACACTGAAGCTTTCTTT. Translating it yields CASSEALNTEAFF.

A single count supports this clone. The chain links TRBV9 to TRBJ2-5, with D perhaps TRBD1 or TRBD2 (5 bases each). This CDR3 is built from 16 residues. Trimming shortened V by 0 bases and J by 5 bases, and 17 bases separated the two germline ends. CDR1 is SGDLS, CDR2 YYNGEE, per germline. CDR3 coding DNA: TGTGCCAGCAGCGTAGTTGGCGCAGGGCCGGGGGAGACCCAGTACTTC. Amino acids: CASSVVGAGPGETQYF.

V and J are TRBV18 and TRBJ2-7; D may be TRBD1 (5 bases). Germline V gives CDR1 KGHSH, CDR2 LQKENI. The CDR3 loop spans 14 amino acids. V was clipped by 3 bases and J by 0 bases, with 9 bases between them. The CDR3 protein is CASSPVRDSYEQYF. For the CDR3, the DNA is TGTGCCAGCTCACCCGTCAGGGACTCCTACGAGCAGTACTTC.

This clone came up once. The V and J genes are TRBV5-1 and TRBJ2-1; D assignment may be TRBD1 or TRBD2 (6 bases each). The CDR3 spans 16 residues. Germline V CDR1 and CDR2: SGHRS, YFSETQ. V gave up 7 bases and J gave up 5 bases, with 22 bases separating them. This CDR3 reads CASGGGSPRGNNEQFF. CDR3 bases: TGCGCCAGCGGAGGGGGGAGCCCGCGTGGAAACAATGAGCAGTTCTTC.

This rearrangement joins TRBV5-6 to TRBJ1-2, with D possibly matching TRBD1 (5 bases). CDR1 is SGHDT, CDR2 YYEEEE, per germline. V was shortened by 4 bases and J by 2 bases, with 6 bases between the two germline ends. The CDR3 runs to 12 residues. The CDR3 bases are TGTGCCAGCAGCGCAGGGAACTATGGCTACACCTTC. Encoded protein: CASSAGNYGYTF.

The rearrangement joins TRBV6-4 to TRBJ2-6, with 7 bases matching TRBD2. The CDR3 loop spans 17 amino acids. Germline assignment: CDR1 MRHNA and CDR2 SNTAGT. V trimming: 0 bases; J trimming: 1 base; junction bases outside the gene matches: 3. CDR3 amino acids: CASSDSGEGSGANVLTF. The CDR3 coding sequence is TGTGCCAGCAGTGACTCGGGGGAGGGGTCTGGGGCCAACGTCCTGACTTTC.